This T cell receptor beta chain was documented in a study of T-cell reconstitution after alpha-beta-depleted transplantation in children. General study results and limits: In some patients, recipient T cells and intrathymic progenitors surviving conditioning explained high day-60 diversity. Expanded graft clones numbering several hundred reportedly gave rise to alpha-beta T cells about two months after transplant. A year had passed since transplant, and T-cell counts and diversity by then came mostly from newly produced T cells.

TCRbeta library preparation incorporated unique molecular identifiers. TCRdb recomputed calls from the PCR reads with MiXCR, one row per CDR3 protein. This repertoire shows around 300,000 distinct CDR3 sequences, around 7.3% found once; its top ten account for 9.1%. As regards this clonotype: What it recognizes is unknown.

This CDR3 contains 16 residues. Germline-derived CDR1 and CDR2 are LGHNA and YNFKEQ. The V gene lost 4 bases and the J gene lost 11 bases, with 26 bases spanning the gap. The chain couples TRBV4-2 to TRBJ1-1; D perhaps matches TRBD1 (5 bases). Source: peripheral blood, taken 360 days after TCRalphabeta/CD19-depleted stem cell transplant. This sequence originates from a female patient aged 2-9 years who had a stem cell transplant for Fanconi anemia, so the T cells may come from the graft donor. The DNA for the CDR3 is TGTGCCAGCAGCCTAGGACCCCCGGGGCTTAGTTCAGGGGCTTTCTTT. Translated: CASSLGPPGLSSGAFF.